This entry concerns a single TCR beta chain. The entry originates in a study of OX40 agonist ivuxolimab in advanced cancers. Profiling relied on immunoSEQ multiplex PCR, and the TCRdb table lists in-frame clones only, not all of them. The sample carries some 65,000 clones, 80% to 90% recorded once. Exclusion of a patient followed from autoimmune disease history or systemic immunosuppression. Collection of blood occurred at baseline, at cycle 4 day 1, and at cycle 7 day 1. The sample was CD4+ or CD8+ T cells sorted from blood, taken in a trial of the OX40 agonist ivuxolimab. The source is an adult with an advanced solid tumor such as melanoma, head and neck, liver or kidney cancer.

CDR3 sequence: CASSYQTSGGAHEQYF. The CDR3 DNA reads TGTGCCAGCAGCTACCAGACTAGCGGGGGGGCTCACGAGCAGTACTTC. The V gene is TRBV4-2, the J gene TRBJ2-7; TRBD2 matches at 14 bases. The length of the CDR3 is 16 residues. The germline V gene encodes CDR1 LGHNA and CDR2 YNFKEQ. Germline trimming cut 5 bases from V and 5 bases from J; bases unmatched to any gene: 8.